The next 8 T cell receptor beta chains were all read from a single sample in a study of T cells in Graves' hyperthyroidism and ophthalmopathy. From RNA transcripts, TCR beta CDR3 regions were amplified. Researchers ran a first-round RT-PCR on the TCR CDR3 using the HTBI primer set. In TCRdb, the multiplex PCR reads were re-called with MiXCR into one record per CDR3 protein. Here the sample spans approximately 400,000 distinct CDR3 sequences, 25% being singletons. Sequencing was performed on blood. The receptors derive from a man in his fifties with Graves' hyperthyroidism.

The J gene is TRBJ2-4, the V gene TRBV20-1; 8 nucleotides align to TRBD1. The CDR3 length is 13 residues. V lost 1 base, J lost 7 bases, and 3 bases stayed unmatched. CDR1 is DFQATT and CDR2 is SNEGSKA in the germline V gene (reference sequence). In DNA, the CDR3 is TGCAGTGCTAGAGCCCGGACAGGGAACATTCAGTACTTC. Its protein is CSARARTGNIQYF.

This clonotype was detected many times. The chain employs TRBV29-1 and TRBJ1-1; TRBD1 aligns across 7 bases. This CDR3 is built from 14 residues. Germline loops: CDR1 SQVTM, CDR2 ANQGSEA. V was pared by 6 bases and J by 2 bases, with 9 bases of the junction left unmatched. The CDR3 DNA reads TGCAGCGTCCCCGGGACAGAGCGTAACACTGAAGCTTTCTTT. Amino acids: CSVPGTERNTEAFF.

J is TRBJ2-7 and V is TRBV7-2; 8 positions agree with TRBD2. J lost 8 bases, V lost 0 bases, and 3 bases had no gene match. The germline V gene has CDR1 SGHTA and CDR2 FQGNSA. The CDR3 extends over 13 amino acids. The CDR3 DNA reads as TGTGCCAGCAGCTTAGCGGCGGGAGGCAAGCAGTACTTC. Its translation is CASSLAAGGKQYF.

This clonotype was picked up a small number of times. V and J are TRBV7-9 and TRBJ2-7; perhaps TRBD1 as D (5 bases). This CDR3 has 12 residues. CDR1 is SEHNR, CDR2 FQNEAQ, per germline (reference sequence). V lost 7 bases and J 5 bases, leaving 12 bases between the germline ends. CDR3 bases: TGTGCCAGCAACTGGGGCGAAAACGAGCAGTACTTC. This codes for CASNWGENEQYF.

This clonotype was found many times. The chain links TRBV28 to TRBJ2-4, with D hard to call. This CDR3 region has 13 residues. V was pared by 5 bases and J by 4 bases, with 9 bases between. In germline, CDR1 is MDHEN, CDR2 SYDVKM. The CDR3 is CASSISSKNIQYF. CDR3 sequence (DNA): TGTGCCAGCAGTATCAGCTCTAAAAACATTCAGTACTTC. Filled out from reference TRBV28 and TRBJ2-4, the complete variable domain reads DVKVTQSSRYLVKRTGEKVFLECVQDMDHENMFWYRQDPGLGLRLIYFSYDVKMKEKGDIPEGYSVSREKKERFSLILESASTNQTSMYLCASSISSKNIQYFGAGTRLSVL.

The V and J genes are TRBV6-5 and TRBJ2-3; TRBD2 might be the D (6 bases). With 0 bases removed from V and 0 bases from J, the gap between germline ends came to 13 bases. The germline gives CDR1 MNHEY, CDR2 SVGAGI. The CDR3 extends over 17 amino acids. In nucleotides, the CDR3 is TGTGCCAGCAGTTACTCGAGAGCGGGTTCTAGCACAGATACGCAGTATTTT. Translated: CASSYSRAGSSTDTQYF.

The chain carries TRBV6-1 and TRBJ2-7, with D hard to call. This CDR3 is 11 amino acids long. CDR1 MNHNS and CDR2 SASEGT come from the germline V gene. V dropped 6 bases and J dropped 6 bases, with 9 bases sitting between them. CDR3 DNA sequence: TGTGCCAGCAGCCCCGGCCGCGAGCAGTACTTC. As protein: CASSPGREQYF.

The sample holds many counts of this clonotype. The chain has TRBV28 and TRBJ2-5; no definite D call. V was cut by 2 bases and J by 2 bases, with 3 bases left in between. The CDR3 is 12 amino acids. Germline lookup yields CDR1 MDHEN and CDR2 SYDVKM. The CDR3 DNA is TGTGCCAGCAGTTTACGGCAAGAGACCCAGTACTTC. Translating gives CASSLRQETQYF.